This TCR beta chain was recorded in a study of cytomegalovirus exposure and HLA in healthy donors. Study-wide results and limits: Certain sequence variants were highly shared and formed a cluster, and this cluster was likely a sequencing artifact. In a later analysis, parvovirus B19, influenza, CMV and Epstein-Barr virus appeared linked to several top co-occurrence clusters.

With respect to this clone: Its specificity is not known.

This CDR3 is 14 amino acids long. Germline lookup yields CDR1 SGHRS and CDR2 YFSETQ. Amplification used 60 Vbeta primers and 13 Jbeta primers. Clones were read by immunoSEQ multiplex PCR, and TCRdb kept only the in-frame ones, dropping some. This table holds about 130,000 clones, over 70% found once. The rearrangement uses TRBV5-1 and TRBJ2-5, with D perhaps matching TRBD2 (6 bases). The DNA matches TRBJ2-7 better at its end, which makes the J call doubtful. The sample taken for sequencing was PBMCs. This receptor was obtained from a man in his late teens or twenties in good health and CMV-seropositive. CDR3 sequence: CASSWSEGNYEQYF. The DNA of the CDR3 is TGCGCCAGCAGTTGGTCGGAGGGAAACTACGAGCAGTACTTC.